This TCR beta chain was obtained from a study of tumor-infiltrating lymphocytes in localized non-small cell lung cancer. Study-wide findings and caveats: TCR sequencing covered a subset of patients with enough tissue. Immunotypes IM1 and IM2 had similar TCR-derived T-cell fractions. Tumor T-cell fraction from TCR sequencing was not associated with recurrence-free survival (p = 0.61). Different pieces of the same tissue went to different assays, confounding technical variation with intratumor heterogeneity.

The assay was immunoSEQ multiplex PCR, and TCRdb's table has in-frame clones only and misses some. The table lists about 14,000 clones, under 80% of them singletons, with around 4.1% in the top ten. Turning to this clone: The antigen remains unidentified.

The CDR3 has 14 amino acids. The germline V gene has CDR1 MNHEY and CDR2 SVGAGI. Trimming cost V 5 bases and J 5 bases; bases outside gene matches: 4. J is TRBJ1-5 and V is TRBV6-5; 9 bases map to TRBD1. The sequenced material came from lung tumor tissue. This clonotype was sampled from a human donor with non-small cell lung cancer. CDR3 residues: CASSRDRVDQPQHF. The CDR3 nucleotides are TGTGCCAGCAGTCGGGACAGGGTTGATCAGCCCCAGCATTTT.